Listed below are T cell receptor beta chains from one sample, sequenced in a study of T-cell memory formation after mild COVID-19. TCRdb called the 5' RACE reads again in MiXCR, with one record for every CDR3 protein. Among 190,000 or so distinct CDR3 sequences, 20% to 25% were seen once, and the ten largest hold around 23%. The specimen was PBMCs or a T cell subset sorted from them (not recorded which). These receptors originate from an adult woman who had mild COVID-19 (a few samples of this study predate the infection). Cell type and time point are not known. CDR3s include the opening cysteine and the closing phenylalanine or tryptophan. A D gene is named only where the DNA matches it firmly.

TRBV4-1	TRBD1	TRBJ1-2	CASSQLGTGYSGYTF
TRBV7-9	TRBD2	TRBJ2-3	CASSSPLAGGSTDTQYF
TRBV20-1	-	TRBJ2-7	CSAGRSTPSSYEQYF
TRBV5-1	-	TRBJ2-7	CASSLTGPAGSDEQYF
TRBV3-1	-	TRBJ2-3	CASSMDSGQTRGTQYF
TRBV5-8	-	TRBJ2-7	CASSYPPGTLTYEQYF
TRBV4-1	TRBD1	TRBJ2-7	CASSQDGTGAYEQYF
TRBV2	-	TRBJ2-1	CASSASVASYNEQFF
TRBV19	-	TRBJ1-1	CASSPRGPGAFF
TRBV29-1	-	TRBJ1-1	CSVGRGQAFF
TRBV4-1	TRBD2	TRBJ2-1	CASSPYPRLAVYNEQFF
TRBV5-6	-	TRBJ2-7	CASSLAGRPYEQYF
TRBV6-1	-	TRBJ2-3	CASSEMGGGPPDTQYF
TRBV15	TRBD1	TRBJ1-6	CATSADRAYNSPLHF
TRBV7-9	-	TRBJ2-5	CASSLLGQGRDQETQYF
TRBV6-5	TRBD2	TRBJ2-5	CASRDRAGGETQYF
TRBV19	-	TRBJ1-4	CASLGNPTNEKLFF
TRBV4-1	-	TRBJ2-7	CASSQAEESYEQYF
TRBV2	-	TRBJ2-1	CASSESVGPIDNEQFF
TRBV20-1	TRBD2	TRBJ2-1	CSADPGLAGGYNEQFF
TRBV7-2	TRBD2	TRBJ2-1	CASSPRGLAGWNEQFF
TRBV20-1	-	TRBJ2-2	CSARDWGSRELFF
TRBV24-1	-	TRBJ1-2	CATSDSTGFSYGYTF
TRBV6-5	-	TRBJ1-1	CAREFEAFF
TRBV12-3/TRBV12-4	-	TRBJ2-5	CASSLRQRETQYF
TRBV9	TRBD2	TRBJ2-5	CASSVASGSETQYF
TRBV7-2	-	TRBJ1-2	CASQGTLRQGYGYTF
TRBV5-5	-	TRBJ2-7	CASSEDSTTGLYEQYF
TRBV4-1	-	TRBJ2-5	CASSQGNRQETQYF
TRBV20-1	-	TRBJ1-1	CSARDYREKAEAFF
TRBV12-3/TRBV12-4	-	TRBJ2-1	CASSPLSDNEQFF
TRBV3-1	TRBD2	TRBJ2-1	CASSPGLAGGGEQFF
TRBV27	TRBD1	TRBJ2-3	CASSLPRTGSQADTQYF
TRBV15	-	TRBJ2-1	CATSRTKRGMDEQFF
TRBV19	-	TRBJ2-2	CASTLPNTGELFF
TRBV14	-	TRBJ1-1	CASSQVGARYTEAFF
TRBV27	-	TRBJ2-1	CASGYGDGNNEQFF
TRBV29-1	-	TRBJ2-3	CSVEERQAAYTQYF
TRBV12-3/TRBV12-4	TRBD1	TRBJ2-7	CASTDREYEQYF
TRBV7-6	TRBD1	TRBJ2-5	CASSLEGAGQETQYF
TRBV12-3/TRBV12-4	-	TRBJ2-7	CASSYIGTLSYEQYF
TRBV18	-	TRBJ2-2	CASPAPRNTGELFF
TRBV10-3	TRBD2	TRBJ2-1	CAIRNPGDYLHVEQFF
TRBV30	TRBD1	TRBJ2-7	CAWSLGTAYEQYF
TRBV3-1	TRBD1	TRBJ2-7	CASSQVGQGDYEQYF
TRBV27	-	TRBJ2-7	CASSRSGYYEQYF
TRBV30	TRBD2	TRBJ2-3	CAWSLAGAADTQYF
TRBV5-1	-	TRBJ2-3	CASSLGGSGTDTQYF
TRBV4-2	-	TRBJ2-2	CASSQDRRANTGELFF
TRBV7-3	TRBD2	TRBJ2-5	CASSSSLAMETQYF
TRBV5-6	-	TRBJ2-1	CASSLGQYNEQFF
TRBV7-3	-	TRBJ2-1	CASTRDGYNEQFF
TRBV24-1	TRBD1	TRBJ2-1	CATSGGQGDLGERFF
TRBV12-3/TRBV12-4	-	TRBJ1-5	CASSLGAQTQHF
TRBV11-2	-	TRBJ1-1	CASSLVVAGTNTEAFF
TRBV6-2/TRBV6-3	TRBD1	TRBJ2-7	CASDKGGRSYEQYF
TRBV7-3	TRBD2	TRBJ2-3	CASSHLAGGPTDTQYF
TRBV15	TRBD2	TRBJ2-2	CATTGLAGGTGELFF
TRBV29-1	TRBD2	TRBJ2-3	CSVLWRGRDTQYF